This TCR beta chain was identified in a study of metastatic and nonmetastatic thyroid tumors. The overall study: Across blood and tumor or nodule tissue, repertoires from malignant and benign thyroid patients were compared with one another. Points from the study as a whole: Compared with benign nodules, malignant thyroid tumors were reported to have significantly higher TCR beta diversity in both blood and tumor.

This clone was seen ten or more times. The antigen remains undetermined. This clone may be a read error of a much larger clone one base away. Every patient underwent thyroid surgery untreated. Germline V CDR1 and CDR2: DFQATT, SNEGSKA (reference sequence). The CDR3 contains 14 residues. Trimming pared 3 bases from V and 0 bases from J, leaving 9 bases between. Authors' processing steps: A distant-metastasis classifier for papillary thyroid cancer was built using CDR3 differences across clinicopathological groups. TCRdb recomputed clones from the PCR reads via MiXCR. The V and J calls were not made by the authors but by TCRdb's processing. Of about 33,000 clones in the sample, over 15% were seen once.

Material for sequencing was blood. The V call is TRBV20-1, the J call TRBJ1-5; D gene uncertain. The receptor was isolated from a female donor with papillary thyroid cancer or a benign thyroid nodule (not recorded which). Some clones in this sample may be carry-over from other donors' samples. CDR3 DNA sequence: TGCAGTGCTAGTATCGGGCATAGCAATCAGCCCCAGCATTTT. Translating it yields CSASIGHSNQPQHF.